This T cell receptor (beta chain) is drawn from a study of cytotoxic CD8 clonotypes in ibrutinib-treated CLL. Study overall: Each sample contained, on average, approximately 270,000 productive templates and 94,000 or so productive rearrangements.

This table comes from immunoSEQ multiplex PCR, and its TCRdb copy is limited to in-frame clones, with some not included. The profile shows around 7,900 clones, approximately 77% of them singletons. V was clipped by 2 bases and J by 8 bases, with 10 bases between them. CDR1 and CDR2 from the germline V gene are SGHVS and FNYEAQ. This CDR3 has 13 amino acids. This clonotype was obtained from a human donor with chronic lymphocytic leukemia. The rearrangement links TRBV7-6 to TRBJ2-1, with TRBD1 as a possible D gene (6 bases). The sequenced sample was PBMCs, obtained before ibrutinib treatment. This chain's CDR3 is CASSLNRDDEQFF. The CDR3 DNA sequence: TGTGCCAGCAGCTTAAACAGGGACGATGAGCAGTTCTTC.